This TCR beta chain is drawn from a study of T cell responses to AZD1222 COVID-19 vaccine. Points on this clone: Its matching antigen is unknown.

Some clones are missing from TCRdb's copy, which holds only in-frame ones; the method was immunoSEQ multiplex PCR. The data hold over 130,000 clones, with around 90% observed a single time. The CDR3 is 15 residues long. Per germline, CDR1 LGHNA and CDR2 YSLEER. V lost 1 base and J lost 4; bases outside the gene matches: 3. Study-wide results and caveats: Baseline seropositivity occurred in only six AZD1222 recipients. The repertoires were collected only after the peak T cell response.

This receptor was taken from an adult who received the AZD1222 COVID-19 vaccine. The chain recombines TRBV4-3 with TRBJ2-3, with 9 bases aligning to TRBD2. The material sequenced was peripheral blood, taken 28 days after the second AZD1222 dose. The CDR3 DNA follows: TGCGCCAGCAGCCAAGGGGGCGGGGGGGCAGATACGCAGTATTTT. Translated, it gives CASSQGGGGADTQYF.